The 12 T cell receptor beta chains reported below all come from one sample, sequenced in a study of blood T cell repertoires in COVID-19. TCRdb's table, derived via immunoSEQ multiplex PCR, lists solely in-frame clones and lacks some. The table has 95,000 to 100,000 clones, about 90% seen once. The specimen sequenced was peripheral blood. These receptors were collected from a man aged 45-60 years with acute or convalescent COVID-19.

The chain links TRBV10-3 to TRBJ2-5, with TRBD1 matching over 7 bases. Per germline, CDR1 ENHRY and CDR2 SYGVKD. The length of the CDR3 is 13 residues. With V trimmed by 4 bases and J by 3 bases, 2 bases remained unmatched. CDR3 in DNA: TGTGCCATCAGTGGACAGGGCAAAGAGACCCAGTACTTC. Amino acid sequence: CAISGQGKETQYF.

This chain joins TRBV19 and TRBJ1-4; D is perhaps TRBD1 (5 bases). The CDR3 spans 11 residues. Per the germline V gene, CDR1 is LNHDA and CDR2 is SQIVND (reference sequence). The V gene lost 7 bases and the J gene lost 7 bases, with 7 bases spanning the gap. CDR3 DNA: TGTGCCAGTATGGGACTTGAAAAACTGTTTTTT. Amino acid sequence: CASMGLEKLFF.

In nucleotides, the CDR3 is TGTGCCAGCCTCCAGGGGGACCGCACTGAAGCTTTCTTT. This translates into CASLQGDRTEAFF. The chain joins TRBV6-5 to TRBJ1-1; the match to TRBD1 covers 7 bases. Germline loops: CDR1 MNHEY, CDR2 SVGAGI. The V gene end was trimmed by 8 bases and the J gene end by 4 bases; junction bases not matched to a gene: 7. The CDR3 sequence is 13 residues long.

This chain joins TRBV27 and TRBJ2-4; weak D call: TRBD2 (7 bases). Between the trimmed V and J ends, which lost 3 bases and 1 base, there was a span of 10 bases. Germline V gives CDR1 MNHEY, CDR2 SMNVEV (reference sequence). CDR3 length: 15 residues. CDR3: CASSLRGHAKNIQYF. DNA of the CDR3: TGTGCCAGCAGTTTGCGGGGGCACGCCAAAAACATTCAGTACTTC.

This sequence joins TRBV18 and TRBJ2-2, with 8 bases fitting TRBD2. This CDR3 is built from 17 residues. Per germline, CDR1 KGHSH and CDR2 LQKENI. Unmatched junction bases numbered 8, after V lost 3 bases and J lost 2 bases. CDR3: CASSPRGAGANTGELFF. The CDR3 DNA reads as TGTGCCAGCTCACCCCGCGGAGCGGGAGCTAACACCGGGGAGCTGTTTTTT.

About this clone itself: The same CDR3 is also encoded by other DNA sequences in this sample. CDR3 sequence: CASWLGPGTGELFF. DNA of the CDR3: TGTGCCAGCTGGCTCGGCCCAGGCACCGGGGAGCTGTTTTTT. The gene calls are TRBV28 and TRBJ2-2; D is unresolved. Germline loops: CDR1 MDHEN, CDR2 SYDVKM. With 8 bases removed from V and 4 bases from J, the gap between germline ends came to 14 bases. CDR3 length equals 14 residues. The full variable domain, its missing parts supplied by reference TRBV28 and TRBJ2-2, is DVKVTQSSRYLVKRTGEKVFLECVQDMDHENMFWYRQDPGLGLRLIYFSYDVKMKEKGDIPEGYSVSREKKERFSLILESASTNQTSMYLCASWLGPGTGELFFGEGSRLTVL.

V is TRBV5-4 and J is TRBJ2-2; 7 bases are a match to TRBD2. The CDR3 has 17 amino acids. Trimming took 1 base from V and 0 from J; bases not matched to a gene: 6. Germline V gene lookup returns CDR1 SGHNT and CDR2 YYREEE (reference sequence). CDR3 DNA: TGTGCCAGCAGCTTGATCGGCCTAGCGGCGAACACCGGGGAGCTGTTTTTT. It translates to CASSLIGLAANTGELFF.

Only one count was recorded for this clone. Other DNA variants within this sample encode the same CDR3. This chain joins TRBV7-2 and TRBJ2-5; 7 bases line up with TRBD2. The germline V gene encodes CDR1 SGHTA and CDR2 FQGNSA. The ends lost 3 bases at V and 0 bases at J; junction bases unmatched: 4. CDR3 length: 15 residues. Here the CDR3 reads CASSLGAGNQETQYF. The DNA of the CDR3 is TGTGCCAGCAGCTTGGGAGCGGGGAACCAAGAGACCCAGTACTTC.

The genes are TRBV6-5 and TRBJ2-7; D is perhaps TRBD1 (5 bases). This CDR3 contains 11 residues. CDR1 and CDR2 from the germline V gene are MNHEY and SVGAGI. V lost 6 bases, J lost 7 bases, and 10 bases lay in between. CDR3 bases: TGTGCCAGCAGCCACCGACAGGAGCAGTACTTC. It is translated as CASSHRQEQYF.

This clone is a singleton in its sample. The rearrangement uses TRBV6-4 and TRBJ1-1; TRBD1 matches at 9 bases. The V gene end was trimmed by 3 bases and the J gene end by 6 bases; junction bases not matched to a gene: 2. Looked up from germline, CDR1 is MRHNA and CDR2 is SNTAGT. The CDR3 is 13 amino acids. DNA for the CDR3: TGTGCCAGCAGTGAAGACAGGGGGTCTGAAGCTTTCTTT. Translating gives CASSEDRGSEAFF.

The chain links TRBV24-1 to TRBJ1-5; perhaps TRBD1 as D (6 bases). V lost 7 bases to trimming and J lost 0 bases, with 12 bases between them. Germline CDR1 KGHDR, CDR2 SFDVKD. The CDR3 runs to 15 residues. In nucleotides, the CDR3 is TGTGCCACCAGGAACAACAGGGATAGCAATCAGCCCCAGCATTTT. Its translation is CATRNNRDSNQPQHF.

This chain's CDR3 is CASSFLPGQLSSPLHF. In DNA form, the CDR3 reads TGTGCCAGCAGTTTTTTACCGGGACAGCTAAGTTCACCCCTCCACTTT. V gene TRBV6-5 combines with J gene TRBJ1-6; 7 bases fit TRBD1. The V and J ends lost 4 bases and 9 bases, in that order; junction bases with no gene match: 12. This CDR3 has 16 amino acids. Germline V gene lookup returns CDR1 MNHEY and CDR2 SVGAGI.